These 27 T cell receptor beta chains came from one sample sequenced in a study of CD8+CD57+ T cells in acquired aplastic anemia. The use of genomic DNA as template underpinned the TCR beta VDJ and CDR3 profiling. Using its own MiXCR run on the reads, TCRdb lists one record per CDR3 protein. The sample consists of 150,000 or so distinct CDR3 sequences, about 60% of them appearing once. The specimen sequenced was sorted CD4+, CD8+, or CD8+CD57+ T cells (not recorded which) from PBMCs. These receptor sequences come from a human donor in good health.

The chain uses TRBV20-1 and TRBJ2-1; possibly TRBD2 for D (6 bases). CDR1 and CDR2 from the germline V gene are DFQATT and SNEGSKA (reference sequence). Trimming removed 6 bases from V and 7 bases from J, with 10 bases in between. There are 11 residues in the CDR3. The CDR3 DNA is TGCAGTGCCCAGGCGGGAAATGAGCAGTTCTTC. It yields the protein CSAQAGNEQFF.

V usage is TRBV10-2 and J usage is TRBJ2-7; D unresolved. The CDR3 is made up of 14 amino acids. Trimming took off 6 bases at V and 2 bases at J, with 14 bases between the two ends. Germline V gene data show CDR1 as WSHSY and CDR2 as SAAADI. DNA for the CDR3: TGCGCCAGCAGGAAGTTGGCACAGACCTACGAGCAGTACTTC. Amino acids: CASRKLAQTYEQYF.

The chain couples TRBV5-1 to TRBJ2-3; 9 bases map to TRBD1. CDR3 length: 15 residues. Germline V gives CDR1 SGHRS, CDR2 YFSETQ. J lost 4 bases, V lost 1 base, and 4 bases had no gene match. The CDR3 region is CASSLPGQGADTQYF. DNA for the CDR3: TGCGCCAGCAGCTTGCCGGGACAGGGCGCAGATACGCAGTATTTT. The whole variable domain, remainder taken from reference TRBV5-1 and TRBJ2-3, is KAGVTQTPRYLIKTRGQQVTLSCSPISGHRSVSWYQQTPGQGLQFLFEYFSETQRNKGNFPGRFSGRQFSNSRSEMNVSTLELGDSALYLCASSLPGQGADTQYFGPGTRLTVL.

V is TRBV4-1 and J is TRBJ2-1; 13 bases line up with TRBD2. This CDR3 is 17 amino acids long. Per the germline V gene, CDR1 is MGHRA and CDR2 is YSYEKL. Trimming at V came to 0 bases and at J to 8 bases, leaving 7 bases not matched to a gene. Here the CDR3 DNA reads TGCGCCAGCAGCCAAGATACCGGGACTAGCGGGAAGGATGAGCAGTTCTTC. It specifies CASSQDTGTSGKDEQFF.

This chain connects TRBV7-3 to TRBJ1-2; 9 bases align to TRBD1. The CDR3 contains 14 residues. Germline V gene sequence: CDR1 SGHTA, CDR2 FQGTGA. The trim removed 5 bases at V and 6 bases at J, leaving 7 bases unmatched. In nucleotides, the CDR3 is TGTGCCAGCAGCCCATCGGGACAGGGAGATGGCTACACCTTC. Translation: CASSPSGQGDGYTF.

The genes are TRBV6-1 and TRBJ1-1; possibly TRBD1 for D (5 bases). Germline values: CDR1 MNHNS, CDR2 SASEGT. This CDR3 spans 18 amino acids. The V end lost 2 bases, the J end lost 0 bases, and 19 bases lay between the germline ends. CDR3 in DNA: TGTGCCAGCAGTGAAAACCCGACAGCTTCTATAATGAACACTGAAGCTTTCTTT. Its protein is CASSENPTASIMNTEAFF.

The chain is built from TRBV7-9 and TRBJ2-6; tentatively, D is TRBD2 (5 bases). The CDR3 runs 20 residues. From germline, CDR1 is SEHNR and CDR2 FQNEAQ (reference sequence). V dropped 1 base and J dropped 0 bases, with 19 bases sitting between them. The CDR3 spells CASSLVISPGRVSGANVLTF. The CDR3 nucleotides read TGTGCCAGCAGCTTAGTCATTTCACCGGGAAGGGTCTCTGGGGCCAACGTCCTGACTTTC.

This clonotype was observed a few times. The chain couples TRBV7-8 to TRBJ1-6; D perhaps matches TRBD1 (6 bases). Germline values: CDR1 SGHVS, CDR2 FQNEAQ. V shed 1 base and J shed 8 bases, with 9 bases lying between them. The CDR3 consists of 14 residues. Written as DNA, the CDR3 is TGTGCCAGCAGCTTAGAGGGGGGTTATTCACCCCTCCACTTT. It yields the protein CASSLEGGYSPLHF.

Regarding this clonotype: Sequence at one end of the junction differs from germline and may be a read error. The chain uses TRBV5-1 and TRBJ2-2; the D gene is possibly TRBD2 (5 bases). Per germline, CDR1 SGHRS and CDR2 YFSETQ. The CDR3 totals 16 residues. The CDR3 protein is CASSLFSGNLAGELFF. DNA for the CDR3: TGCGCCAGTAGCTTGTTCAGCGGCAATTTGGCCGGGGAGCTGTTTTTT.

V gene TRBV7-9 combines with J gene TRBJ2-7; the D is unclear. This CDR3 spans 13 amino acids. Trimming left V 5 bases short and J 0 bases short, with 8 bases between. CDR1 and CDR2 (germline): SEHNR, FQNEAQ (reference sequence). CDR3 sequence: CASSNSRSYEQYF. The CDR3 bases are TGTGCCAGCAGCAACAGTCGCTCCTACGAGCAGTACTTC.

The chain combines TRBV19 with TRBJ1-1; D might be TRBD1 (5 bases). The germline V gene has CDR1 LNHDA and CDR2 SQIVND (reference sequence). This CDR3 has 13 residues. The germline V and J ends were trimmed by 2 bases and 3 bases, with 7 bases remaining between them. The CDR3 spells CASSIQGDTEAFF. In DNA form, the CDR3 reads TGTGCCAGTAGTATACAGGGTGACACTGAAGCTTTCTTT. Supplemented by reference TRBV19 and TRBJ1-1, the full variable domain reads DGGITQSPKYLFRKEGQNVTLSCEQNLNHDAMYWYRQDPGQGLRLIYYSQIVNDFQKGDIAEGYSVSREKKESFPLTVTSAQKNPTAFYLCASSIQGDTEAFFGQGTRLTVV.

This clonotype occurred a few times. The V gene is TRBV5-4, the J gene TRBJ2-1; D is unclear. This CDR3 has 12 residues. Germline loops: CDR1 SGHNT, CDR2 YYREEE (reference sequence). V was trimmed by 1 base and J by 7 bases, leaving 6 bases between them. The CDR3 region has the DNA TGTGCCAGCAGCTTGCGGGCGAATGAGCAGTTCTTC. Its protein is CASSLRANEQFF.

The chain combines TRBV5-4 with TRBJ1-6; D possibly corresponds to TRBD1 (6 bases). The CDR3 runs 15 residues. CDR1 and CDR2 (germline): SGHNT, YYREEE (reference sequence). V was cut by 4 bases and J by 6 bases, with 14 bases left in between. The CDR3 sequence is CASSPGGTPNSPLHF. For the CDR3, the DNA is TGTGCCAGCAGCCCCGGAGGGACACCTAATTCACCCCTCCACTTT.

This clonotype was recorded at least ten times. This chain connects TRBV11-3 to TRBJ2-7; D might be TRBD1 (6 bases). The CDR3 covers 17 residues. V lost 4 bases and J 4 bases, leaving 23 bases between the germline ends. CDR1 and CDR2 from the germline V gene are SGHNT and YENEEA. CDR3 nucleotides: TGTGCCAGCAGCTCCCCGACAGGAGAGAAGGAAGGATACGAGCAGTACTTC. As protein: CASSSPTGEKEGYEQYF.

Remarks on this clonotype: A much larger clone lies a single base off, so this may be a read error. The rearrangement links TRBV6-5 to TRBJ2-1; D gene unclear. This CDR3 contains 15 residues. Germline CDR1 MNHEY, CDR2 SVGAGI. The CDR3 is CASSYGSSSYDEQFF. CDR3 nucleotides: TGTGCCAGCAGTTACGGCTCGAGCTCCTACGATGAGCAGTTCTTC.

Notes on this clonotype: A junction boundary mismatches the germline segment, possibly from a read error. The chain is built from TRBV24-1 and TRBJ1-1, with TRBD1 identical over 7 bases. This CDR3 comprises 15 residues. Per the germline V gene, CDR1 is KGHDR and CDR2 is SFDVKD. CDR3 DNA: TGTGCCACCAGTGATTCGACAGGGCTGAACACTGAAGCCTTCTTT. The encoded protein is CATSDSTGLNTEAFF.

To note about this clonotype: Lacking the conserved final phenylalanine or tryptophan, this CDR3 likely reflects a read error. The chain carries TRBV7-6 and TRBJ2-7; 8 nucleotides line up with TRBD2. CDR3 length: 15 amino acids. The V gene's germline CDR1 is SGHVS and CDR2 FNYEAQ. Losses at the gene ends were 1 base for V and 5 bases for J; bases not matched to a gene: 7. The CDR3 DNA reads TGTGCCAGCAGCTTAGGTGCGGGAGGCAGCGACGAGCAGTACTCC. Amino acid sequence: CASSLGAGGSDEQYS.

The chain joins TRBV28 to TRBJ2-3; D is unresolved. The germline CDR1 and CDR2 sequences are MDHEN and SYDVKM. The CDR3 extends over 15 amino acids. Trimming stripped 1 base from V and 5 bases from J, with 13 bases between. The CDR3 sequence: CASSLFAKLVDTQYF. In DNA form, the CDR3 reads TGTGCCAGCAGTTTATTCGCCAAGCTTGTAGATACGCAGTATTTT.

This clonotype was counted at least ten times. The chain combines TRBV10-2 with TRBJ2-7, with D perhaps TRBD1 (5 bases). The CDR3 contains 14 residues. Deletions cut 6 bases from V and 0 bases from J, with 12 bases between. From germline, CDR1 is WSHSY and CDR2 SAAADI. The CDR3 protein is CASSQQESSYEQYF. DNA for the CDR3: TGCGCCAGCAGCCAACAGGAGAGCTCCTACGAGCAGTACTTC.

As concerns this clonotype: One base away lies a much larger clone, so this may be a sequencing read error. The chain couples TRBV5-5 to TRBJ1-3; D not resolved. Germline V lookup: CDR1 SGHKS, CDR2 YYEKEE (reference sequence). The CDR3 is 15 amino acids. The V and J ends lost 6 bases and 2 bases respectively, with 15 bases between them. Here the CDR3 DNA reads TGTGCCAGCACCCCGTTAGGGATAGCTGGAAACACCATATATTTT. The encoded protein is CASTPLGIAGNTIYF.

This clonotype was recorded at least ten times. The chain joins TRBV6-1 to TRBJ2-7; either TRBD1 or TRBD2 may supply D (5 bases each). Germline V gives CDR1 MNHNS, CDR2 SASEGT. The CDR3 covers 12 residues. V was pared by 5 bases and J by 5 bases, with 10 bases between. The CDR3 nucleotides are TGTGCCAGCAGTTGGGACGATAACGAGCAGTACTTC. Protein: CASSWDDNEQYF.

The rearrangement links TRBV7-3 to TRBJ1-2, with 7 positions matching TRBD1. V dropped 4 bases and J dropped 6; count of bases not matched to a gene: 5. The CDR3 extends over 13 amino acids. In germline, CDR1 is SGHTA, CDR2 FQGTGA. The CDR3: CASSSTGLNGYTF. CDR3 nucleotides: TGTGCCAGCAGCTCGACAGGGTTAAATGGCTACACCTTC.

This chain uses TRBV24-1 with TRBJ1-5; D remains ambiguous. The germline gives CDR1 KGHDR, CDR2 SFDVKD. The ends were cut back, 1 base at V and 7 bases at J, with 10 bases in the middle. CDR3 length: 14 residues. CDR3 nucleotide sequence: TGTGCCACCAGTGATTTTACACTAAGCCAGCCCCAGCATTTT. This translates into CATSDFTLSQPQHF.

V usage is TRBV20-1 and J usage is TRBJ1-2, with 8 bases identical to TRBD1. Germline CDR1 DFQATT, CDR2 SNEGSKA (reference sequence). Losses at the gene ends were 5 bases for V and 7 bases for J; bases not matched to a gene: 3. This CDR3 has 11 residues. This chain's CDR3 is CSAGGQGGYTF. The CDR3 DNA sequence: TGCAGTGCTGGCGGACAGGGTGGCTACACCTTC.

Many counts were recorded for this clonotype. V and J are TRBV7-2 and TRBJ2-1; 11 positions match TRBD2. This CDR3 comprises 17 residues. Germline CDR1 SGHTA, CDR2 FQGNSA. V shed 4 bases and J 1 base; nucleotides not matched to a gene: 6. The CDR3 sequence: CASSWILAGESYNEQFF. The CDR3 bases are TGTGCCAGCAGCTGGATACTAGCGGGAGAGTCCTACAATGAGCAGTTCTTC.

The chain links TRBV9 to TRBJ2-3, with 11 nucleotides matching TRBD2. The germline V gene encodes CDR1 SGDLS and CDR2 YYNGEE. The CDR3 has 15 amino acids. V was clipped by 0 bases and J by 4 bases; unmatched bases: 1. The CDR3, as DNA: TGTGCCAGCAGCGTAGTGACTAGCGGGGCAGATACGCAGTATTTT. It translates to CASSVVTSGADTQYF.

The chain uses TRBV15 and TRBJ1-6; TRBD1 might be the D (5 bases). V lost 0 bases to trimming and J lost 0 bases, with 12 bases between them. This CDR3 contains 18 residues. Germline lookup yields CDR1 LNHNV and CDR2 YYDKDF (reference sequence). CDR3 bases: TGTGCCACCAGCAGAGATGGGAGGACAAGCTCCTATAATTCACCCCTCCACTTT. This codes for CATSRDGRTSSYNSPLHF.